The next 2 T cell receptor beta chains were all read from a single sample in a study of OX40 agonist ivuxolimab in advanced cancers. Sequencing used immunoSEQ multiplex PCR; TCRdb keeps in-frame clones, though not all of them. The sample lists about 99,000 clones, 95% to 97% occurring once. The sequencing used CD4+ or CD8+ T cells sorted from blood, collected in a trial of the OX40 agonist ivuxolimab. Source of these receptors: an adult with an advanced solid tumor such as melanoma, head and neck, liver or kidney cancer.

The J gene is TRBJ2-3, the V gene TRBV7-6; no clear D. Germline CDR1 and CDR2: SGHVS and FNYEAQ. The CDR3 extends over 16 amino acids. Trimming shortened V by 4 bases and J by 1 base, and 15 bases separated the two germline ends. The CDR3 region is CASSSLETPGTDTQYF. The CDR3 DNA reads TGTGCCAGCAGCTCACTCGAAACCCCGGGCACAGATACGCAGTATTTT.

The CDR3 loop is CASSLVTGTEQYF. CDR3 nucleotide sequence: TGTGCCAGCAGCTTAGTTACTGGGACCGAGCAGTACTTC. The chain combines TRBV7-6 with TRBJ2-7; D is possibly TRBD1 or TRBD2 (5 bases each). Germline CDR1 reads SGHVS; CDR2 reads FNYEAQ. This CDR3 region has 13 residues. Deletions cut 1 base from V and 6 bases from J, with 10 bases between.